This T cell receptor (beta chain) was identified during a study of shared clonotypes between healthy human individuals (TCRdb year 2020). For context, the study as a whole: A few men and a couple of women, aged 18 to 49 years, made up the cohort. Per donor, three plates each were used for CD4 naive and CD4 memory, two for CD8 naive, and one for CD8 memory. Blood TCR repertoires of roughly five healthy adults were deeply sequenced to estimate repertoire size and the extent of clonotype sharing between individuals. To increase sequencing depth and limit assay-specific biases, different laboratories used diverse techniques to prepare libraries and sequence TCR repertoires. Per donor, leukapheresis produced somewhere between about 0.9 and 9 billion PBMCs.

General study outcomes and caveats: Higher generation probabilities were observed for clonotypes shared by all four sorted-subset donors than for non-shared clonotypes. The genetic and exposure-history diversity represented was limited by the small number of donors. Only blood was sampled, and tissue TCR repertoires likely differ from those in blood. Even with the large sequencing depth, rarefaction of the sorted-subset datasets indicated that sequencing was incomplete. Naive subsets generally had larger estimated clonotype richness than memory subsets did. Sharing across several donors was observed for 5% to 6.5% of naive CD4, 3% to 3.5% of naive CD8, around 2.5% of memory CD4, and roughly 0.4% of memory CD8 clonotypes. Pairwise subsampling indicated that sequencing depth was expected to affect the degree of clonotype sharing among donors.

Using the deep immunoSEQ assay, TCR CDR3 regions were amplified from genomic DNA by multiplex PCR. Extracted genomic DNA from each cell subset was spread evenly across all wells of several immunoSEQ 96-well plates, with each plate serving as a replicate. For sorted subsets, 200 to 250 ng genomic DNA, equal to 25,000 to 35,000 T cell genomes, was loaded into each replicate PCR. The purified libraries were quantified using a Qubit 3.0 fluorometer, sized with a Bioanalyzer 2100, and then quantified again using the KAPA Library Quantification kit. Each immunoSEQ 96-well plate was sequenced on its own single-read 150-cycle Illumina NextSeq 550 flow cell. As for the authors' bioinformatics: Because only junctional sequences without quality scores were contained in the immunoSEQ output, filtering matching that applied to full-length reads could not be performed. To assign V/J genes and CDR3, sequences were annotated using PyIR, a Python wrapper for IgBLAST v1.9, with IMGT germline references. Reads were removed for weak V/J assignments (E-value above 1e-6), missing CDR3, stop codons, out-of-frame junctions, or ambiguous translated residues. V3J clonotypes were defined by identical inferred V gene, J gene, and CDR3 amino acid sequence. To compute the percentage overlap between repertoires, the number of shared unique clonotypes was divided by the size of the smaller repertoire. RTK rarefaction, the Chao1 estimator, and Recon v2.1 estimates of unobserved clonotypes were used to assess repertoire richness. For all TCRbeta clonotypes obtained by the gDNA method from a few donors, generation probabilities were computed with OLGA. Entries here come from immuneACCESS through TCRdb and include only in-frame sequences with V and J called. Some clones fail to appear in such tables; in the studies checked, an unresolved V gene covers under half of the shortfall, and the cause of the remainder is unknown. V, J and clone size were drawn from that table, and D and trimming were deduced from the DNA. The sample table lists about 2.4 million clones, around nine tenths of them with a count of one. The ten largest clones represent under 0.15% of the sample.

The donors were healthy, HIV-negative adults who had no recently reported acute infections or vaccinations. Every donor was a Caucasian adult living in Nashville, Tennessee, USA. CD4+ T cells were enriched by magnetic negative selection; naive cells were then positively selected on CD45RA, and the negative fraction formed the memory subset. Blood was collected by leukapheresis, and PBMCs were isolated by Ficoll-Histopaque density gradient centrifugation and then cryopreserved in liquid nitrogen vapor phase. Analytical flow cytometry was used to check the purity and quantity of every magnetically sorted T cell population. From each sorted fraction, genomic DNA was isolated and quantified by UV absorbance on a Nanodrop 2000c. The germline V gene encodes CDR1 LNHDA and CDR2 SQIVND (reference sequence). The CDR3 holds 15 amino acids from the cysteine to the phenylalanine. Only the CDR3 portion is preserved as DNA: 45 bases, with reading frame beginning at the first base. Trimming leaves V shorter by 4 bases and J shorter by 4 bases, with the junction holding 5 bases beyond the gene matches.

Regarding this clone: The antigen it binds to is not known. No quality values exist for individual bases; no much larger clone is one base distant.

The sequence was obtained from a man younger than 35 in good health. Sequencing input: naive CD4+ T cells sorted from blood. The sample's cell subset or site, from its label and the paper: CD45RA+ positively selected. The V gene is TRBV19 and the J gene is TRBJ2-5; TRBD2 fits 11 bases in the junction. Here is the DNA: TGTGCCAGTAGTAATAGCGGGGGGGCACTAGAGACCCAGTACTTC. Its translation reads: CASSNSGGALETQYF.